This section outlines one TCR beta chain sequence together with its context. Its antigen is unknown. Construction of TCR beta libraries was performed using quantitative 5'-RACE with molecular barcodes. TCRdb re-called the 5' RACE reads with MiXCR, one entry per CDR3 protein. The repertoire holds about 540,000 distinct CDR3 sequences, with over 9.5% as singletons. Trimming removed 4 bases from V and 4 bases from J, with 19 bases in between. This CDR3 region has 15 residues. Germline CDR1 is SQVTM and CDR2 is ANQGSEA. The sample originates from a study of CD8 T cells in ankylosing spondylitis. Broader study findings: Within ankylosing spondylitis blood, a TCR beta motif made up of under 10 highly homologous variants appeared to be characteristic. The disease-linked clones had a CD8+ phenotype and low blood frequencies. Matched synovial fluid from ankylosing spondylitis patients was reported to be enriched for disease-linked clones. Certain motif variants had earlier been reported in reactive arthritis synovial fluid and blood.

The specimen sequenced was blood, either unsorted or a sorted T cell fraction (not recorded which). This sequence originates from a male donor with ankylosing spondylitis. The chain has TRBV29-1 and TRBJ1-2; tentative D call: TRBD1 (5 bases). CDR3 in DNA: TGCAGCGTTGCCACTCTCCGGGACGGAGCCTATGGCTACACCTTC. Protein product: CSVATLRDGAYGYTF.